Shown below are 19 T cell receptor beta chains from a single sample sequenced in a study of shared clonotypes between healthy human individuals. Repertoires were generated with immunoSEQ multiplex PCR, while TCRdb's copy carries only in-frame clones and drops some. This sample has around 1.1 million clones, with approximately 80% found just once. The sequencing sample was made of memory CD4+ T cells from PBMCs. As for subset: CD45RA-negative fraction. Receptors were obtained from a man younger than 30 in good health. Some clones in this sample may be carry-over from other donors' samples.

The chain combines TRBV5-1 with TRBJ2-7; 8 positions match TRBD1. V trimming: 1 base; J trimming: 5 bases; junction bases outside the gene matches: 2. The CDR3 length is 13 residues. Germline V CDR1 and CDR2: SGHRS, YFSETQ. The CDR3 loop reads CASSLSDRDEQYF. For the CDR3, the DNA is TGCGCCAGCAGCTTGTCGGACAGGGACGAGCAGTACTTC.

The V and J genes are TRBV7-9 and TRBJ2-7; TRBD2 matches 12 bases. This CDR3 has 14 amino acids. The germline V gene has CDR1 SEHNR and CDR2 FQNEAQ (reference sequence). With 4 bases clipped from V and 3 bases from J, the junction kept 1 base outside the gene matches. CDR3 bases: TGTGCCAGCAGCTCACTAGCGGGAGGCTACGAGCAGTACTTC. Its protein is CASSSLAGGYEQYF.

This chain links TRBV7-2 with TRBJ2-7; 8 bases are a match to TRBD1. Unmatched junction bases numbered 3, after V lost 5 bases and J lost 3 bases. The CDR3 spans 13 residues. From germline, CDR1 is SGHTA and CDR2 FQGNSA. The CDR3 sequence is CASSPDRVYEQYF. DNA of the CDR3: TGTGCCAGCAGCCCGGACAGGGTCTACGAGCAGTACTTC.

This chain joins TRBV4-1 and TRBJ1-4; no reliable D call. Trimming removed 3 bases from V and 4 bases from J, with 12 bases in between. This CDR3 comprises 15 residues. Germline V lookup: CDR1 MGHRA, CDR2 YSYEKL. CDR3 in amino acids: CASSQSGLFNEKLFF. CDR3 in DNA: TGCGCCAGCAGCCAGTCGGGGTTGTTTAATGAAAAACTGTTTTTT.

The chain combines TRBV5-5 with TRBJ2-7; the D is unclear. Per germline, CDR1 SGHKS and CDR2 YYEKEE (reference sequence). The CDR3 runs to 15 residues. V shed 0 bases and J shed 4 bases, with 14 bases lying between them. CDR3 sequence (DNA): TGTGCCAGCAGCTTGGACCCACGGGTAGGGTACGAGCAGTACTTC. Translation: CASSLDPRVGYEQYF.

V usage is TRBV20-1 and J usage is TRBJ2-5; unclear D gene. V lost 4 bases and J lost 5, with 8 bases in between. Per germline, CDR1 DFQATT and CDR2 SNEGSKA (reference sequence). CDR3 length: 11 amino acids. In nucleotides, the CDR3 is TGCAGTGCTACAAACTCGGAGACCCAGTACTTC. Amino acid sequence: CSATNSETQYF.

In its sample, this clone was seen many times. The chain carries TRBV11-3 and TRBJ1-1; maybe TRBD1 (5 bases). There are 13 residues in the CDR3. Trimming shortened V by 0 bases and J by 8 bases, and 10 bases separated the two germline ends. Germline lookup yields CDR1 SGHNT and CDR2 YENEEA. DNA of the CDR3: TGTGCCAGCAGCTTAGATCCTGGGACCGAAGCTTTCTTT. Residues: CASSLDPGTEAFF. Drawing the rest from reference TRBV11-3 and TRBJ1-1, the complete variable domain is EAGVVQSPRYKIIEKKQPVAFWCNPISGHNTLYWYLQNLGQGPELLIRYENEEAVDDSQLPKDRFSAERLKGVDSTLKIQPAELGDSAVYLCASSLDPGTEAFFGQGTRLTVV.

This rearrangement joins TRBV19 to TRBJ2-2, with D possibly being TRBD2 (5 bases). Germline-derived CDR1 and CDR2 are LNHDA and SQIVND (reference sequence). There are 14 residues in the CDR3. V lost 6 bases to trimming and J lost 4 bases, with 12 bases between them. The CDR3 spells CASRLDTATGELFF. In DNA form, the CDR3 reads TGTGCCAGTAGACTAGACACGGCCACCGGGGAGCTGTTTTTT.

This chain joins TRBV7-2 and TRBJ1-1; tentative D call: TRBD1 (6 bases). Germline V gives CDR1 SGHTA, CDR2 FQGNSA. The length of the CDR3 is 14 residues. Trimming cost V 3 bases and J 4 bases, with 12 bases left between them. The CDR3 loop is CASSFHGGATEAFF. The CDR3 DNA reads as TGTGCCAGCAGCTTCCATGGGGGGGCCACTGAAGCTTTCTTT.

V usage is TRBV6-1 and J usage is TRBJ1-4, with D possibly matching TRBD1 (5 bases). V was pared by 11 bases and J by 3 bases, with 13 bases between. CDR1 is MNHNS, CDR2 SASEGT, per germline. This CDR3 is built from 13 residues. The chain's CDR3 is CASSGGANEKLFF. The CDR3 region has the DNA TGTGCCTCCTCTGGGGGGGCTAATGAAAAACTGTTTTTT.

Remarks on this clone: This sample also contains other DNA sequences that code for the same CDR3. This chain links TRBV15 with TRBJ1-3; possible D gene TRBD1, 5 bases. Germline V gives CDR1 LNHNV, CDR2 YYDKDF (reference sequence). The CDR3 totals 15 residues. V was shortened by 0 bases and J by 2 bases, with 8 bases between the two germline ends. DNA for the CDR3: TGTGCCACCAGCAGAGACAGGGTTACTGGAAACACCATATATTTT. Translation gives CATSRDRVTGNTIYF. The whole variable domain, filled in from reference TRBV15 and TRBJ1-3, reads DAMVIQNPRYQVTQFGKPVTLSCSQTLNHNVMYWYQQKSSQAPKLLFHYYDKDFNNEADTPDNFQSRRPNTSFCFLDIRSPGLGDTAMYLCATSRDRVTGNTIYFGEGSWLTVV.

This rearrangement joins TRBV5-4 to TRBJ1-1, with 7 bases that match TRBD1. V lost 3 bases, J lost 2 bases, and 7 bases stayed unmatched. From germline, CDR1 is SGHNT and CDR2 YYREEE (reference sequence). The CDR3 covers 15 residues. In nucleotides, the CDR3 is TGTGCCAGCAGCTGGGGGGACAGTTTCAACACTGAAGCTTTCTTT. Its protein is CASSWGDSFNTEAFF. Variable domain in full (rest from reference TRBV5-4 and TRBJ1-1): ETGVTQSPTHLIKTRGQQVTLRCSSQSGHNTVSWYQQALGQGPQFIFQYYREEENGRGNFPPRFSGLQFPNYSSELNVNALELDDSALYLCASSWGDSFNTEAFFGQGTRLTVV.

The chain employs TRBV4-2 and TRBJ2-5; unclear D gene. Germline CDR1 reads LGHNA; CDR2 reads YNFKEQ. The CDR3 has 15 amino acids. V lost 0 bases to trimming and J lost 2 bases, with 10 bases between them. CDR3 region: CASSQDRSSQETQYF. Here the CDR3 DNA reads TGTGCCAGCAGCCAAGATCGAAGTTCACAAGAGACCCAGTACTTC.

The chain couples TRBV18 to TRBJ2-7, with 10 positions matching TRBD1. V lost 5 bases and J lost 1; bases outside the gene matches: 11. The CDR3 consists of 17 residues. CDR1 and CDR2 from the germline V gene are KGHSH and LQKENI. Here the CDR3 reads CASSSSQGQGRSYEQYF. Here the CDR3 DNA reads TGTGCCAGCTCATCATCTCAGGGACAGGGGAGATCCTACGAGCAGTACTTC.

The chain couples TRBV18 to TRBJ2-2; D call uncertain. Trimming cost V 3 bases and J 1 base, with 9 bases left between them. CDR1 and CDR2 from the germline V gene are KGHSH and LQKENI. The CDR3 contains 15 residues. The CDR3 sequence: CASSPRSQNTGELFF. DNA for the CDR3: TGTGCCAGCTCACCGAGAAGCCAGAACACCGGGGAGCTGTTTTTT.

The genes are TRBV7-8 and TRBJ2-3, with a tentative D call TRBD2 (6 bases). Germline CDR1 is SGHVS and CDR2 is FQNEAQ. Trimming took 1 base from V and 3 from J, leaving 11 bases between them. The CDR3 loop spans 15 amino acids. The CDR3 loop is CASSLGMTRTDTQYF. The CDR3, as DNA: TGTGCCAGCAGCTTAGGAATGACTAGGACAGATACGCAGTATTTT. Full variable domain (rest looked up from reference TRBV7-8 and TRBJ2-3): GAGVSQSPRYKVAKRGQDVALRCDPISGHVSLFWYQQALGQGPEFLTYFQNEAQLDKSGLPSDRFFAERPEGSVSTLKIQRTQQEDSAVYLCASSLGMTRTDTQYFGPGTRLTVL.

The chain recombines TRBV7-2 with TRBJ1-2, with D unclear. Germline V lookup: CDR1 SGHTA, CDR2 FQGNSA. This CDR3 contains 13 residues. Trimming cost V 2 bases and J 6 bases, with 10 bases left between them. Here the CDR3 DNA reads TGTGCCAGCAGCTTACCACAGAAACATGGCTACACCTTC. It specifies CASSLPQKHGYTF.

The chain couples TRBV7-8 to TRBJ2-1, with D possibly matching TRBD2 (6 bases). This CDR3 is built from 15 residues. V lost 4 bases, J lost 4 bases, and 14 bases lay in between. Germline loops: CDR1 SGHVS, CDR2 FQNEAQ. The DNA for the CDR3 is TGTGCCAGCAGCTCACTAGCAGCGGGTTACAATGAGCAGTTCTTC. Translated: CASSSLAAGYNEQFF.

The V and J genes are TRBV9 and TRBJ2-5, with D tentatively TRBD2 (6 bases). Per germline, CDR1 SGDLS and CDR2 YYNGEE. Trimming took off 4 bases at V and 3 bases at J, with 19 bases between the two ends. This CDR3 spans 16 amino acids. For the CDR3, the DNA is TGTGCCAGCAGCCCCGGACCCGTTGGAGGGGAAGAGACCCAGTACTTC. This gives the protein CASSPGPVGGEETQYF.